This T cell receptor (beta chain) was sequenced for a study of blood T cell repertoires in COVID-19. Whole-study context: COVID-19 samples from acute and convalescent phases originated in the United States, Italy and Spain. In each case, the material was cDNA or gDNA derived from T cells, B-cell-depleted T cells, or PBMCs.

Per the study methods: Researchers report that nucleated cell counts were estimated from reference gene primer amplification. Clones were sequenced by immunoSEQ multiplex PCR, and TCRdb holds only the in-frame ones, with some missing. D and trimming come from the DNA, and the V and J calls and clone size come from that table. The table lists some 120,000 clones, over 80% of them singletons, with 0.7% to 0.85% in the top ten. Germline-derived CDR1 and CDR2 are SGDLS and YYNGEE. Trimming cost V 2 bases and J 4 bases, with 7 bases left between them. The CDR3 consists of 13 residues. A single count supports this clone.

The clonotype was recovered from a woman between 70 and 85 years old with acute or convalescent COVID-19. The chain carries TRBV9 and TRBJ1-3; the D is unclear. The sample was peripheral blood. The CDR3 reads CASSVTPGNTIYF. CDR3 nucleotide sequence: TGTGCCAGCAGCGTCACACCAGGAAACACCATATATTTT.